The 26 T cell receptor beta chains below were found in one sample sequenced in a study of blood T cell repertoires in COVID-19. Using immunoSEQ multiplex PCR, the repertoire was profiled, and TCRdb retains in-frame clones only, with some absent. The sample yields about 95,000 clones, around 87% seen once. Sequencing was performed on peripheral blood. Source of these receptors: a human donor in a cohort sampled during active COVID-19.

The chain joins TRBV27 to TRBJ1-1; possibly TRBD1 for D (5 bases). CDR1 and CDR2 from the germline V gene are MNHEY and SMNVEV (reference sequence). The CDR3 contains 17 residues. Trimming removed 3 bases at V and 3 bases at J, with 20 bases between. CDR3 nucleotide sequence: TGTGCCAGCAGTTTTGCTGTTGGGGCAGGGCGTGACACTGAAGCTTTCTTT. It yields the protein CASSFAVGAGRDTEAFF.

The chain carries TRBV4-3 and TRBJ1-1, with D hard to call. The length of the CDR3 is 14 residues. V was pared by 4 bases and J by 10 bases, with 19 bases between. Germline CDR1 reads LGHNA; CDR2 reads YSLEER. CDR3 residues: CASSPDMTAVGAFF. CDR3 nucleotides: TGCGCCAGCAGCCCAGATATGACTGCCGTAGGAGCTTTCTTT.

This clone is a singleton in its sample. The chain employs TRBV19 and TRBJ1-2, with D perhaps matching TRBD1 (5 bases). The length of the CDR3 is 13 residues. Germline CDR1 is LNHDA and CDR2 is SQIVND (reference sequence). Between the trimmed V and J ends, which lost 7 bases and 7 bases, there was a span of 16 bases. The CDR3 region is CASTYGGSPGYTF. CDR3 DNA sequence: TGTGCCAGTACCTACGGGGGATCCCCTGGCTACACCTTC.

The V and J genes are TRBV3-1 (or the pseudogene TRBV3-2) and TRBJ2-7; 12 bases align to TRBD2. Germline CDR1 and CDR2: LGHDT and YNNKEL (reference sequence). This CDR3 spans 17 amino acids. V lost 4 bases to trimming and J lost 4 bases; unmatched junction nucleotides: 11. DNA of the CDR3: TGTGCCAGCAGCCCCGGGGCTAGCGGGGGGGCTTGGTACGAGCAGTACTTC. It specifies CASSPGASGGAWYEQYF.

This chain connects TRBV19 to TRBJ2-2; TRBD1 matches at 8 bases. CDR1 and CDR2 (germline): LNHDA, SQIVND (reference sequence). The CDR3 spans 14 residues. With V trimmed by 7 bases and J by 3 bases, 4 bases remained unmatched. CDR3: CASKGTGDTGELFF. DNA of the CDR3: TGTGCCAGTAAGGGGACAGGCGACACCGGGGAGCTGTTTTTT.

This clone was seen once. The V gene is TRBV5-4, the J gene TRBJ2-1; 9 bases match TRBD1. Germline V gene sequence: CDR1 SGHNT, CDR2 YYREEE (reference sequence). The CDR3 sequence is 15 residues long. J lost 5 bases, V lost 2 bases, and 5 bases had no gene match. The CDR3 DNA is TGTGCCAGCAGCTTAGACAGGGGGTCGCACAATGAGCAGTTCTTC. Its translation: CASSLDRGSHNEQFF.

The rearrangement links TRBV11-2 to TRBJ1-3; D unresolved. V was clipped by 0 bases and J by 0 bases, with 15 bases between them. This CDR3 is 18 amino acids long. The germline V gene has CDR1 SGHAT and CDR2 FQNNGV. Written as DNA, the CDR3 is TGTGCCAGCAGCTTAGATGTTGGGCGATTGAGCTCTGGAAACACCATATATTTT. Its translation: CASSLDVGRLSSGNTIYF.

The V call is TRBV4-3, the J call TRBJ1-5; D unresolved. There are 16 residues in the CDR3. CDR1 and CDR2 (germline): LGHNA, YSLEER. V was shortened by 0 bases and J by 3 bases, with 12 bases between the two germline ends. This CDR3 reads CASSQEVEQTNQPQHF. DNA for the CDR3: TGCGCCAGCAGCCAAGAGGTTGAACAAACCAATCAGCCCCAGCATTTT.

This chain links TRBV28 with TRBJ2-7; a possible D gene is TRBD2 (6 bases). The CDR3 consists of 14 residues. V lost 3 bases and J 4 bases, leaving 13 bases between the germline ends. Germline V gene lookup returns CDR1 MDHEN and CDR2 SYDVKM. The CDR3 DNA reads TGTGCCAGCAGTTTGGAGGGCAGGGAGTACGAGCAGTACTTC. Protein product: CASSLEGREYEQYF.

V is TRBV11-2 and J is TRBJ2-1; D remains ambiguous. Germline assignment: CDR1 SGHAT and CDR2 FQNNGV. V lost 1 base to trimming and J lost 5 bases, with 12 bases between them. The CDR3 has 15 residues. The CDR3 sequence: CASSLGPASDNEQFF. The CDR3 nucleotides are TGTGCCAGCAGCTTAGGGCCAGCTAGTGACAATGAGCAGTTCTTC.

The chain couples TRBV5-8 to TRBJ1-1; TRBD1 agrees at 10 bases. This CDR3 has 17 residues. Germline values: CDR1 SGHTS, CDR2 YDEGEE. V shed 0 bases and J 1 base; nucleotides not matched to a gene: 6. CDR3 loop: CASSLDGTGARNTEAFF. The CDR3 nucleotides are TGTGCCAGCAGCTTGGACGGGACAGGGGCCAGGAACACTGAAGCTTTCTTT.

J is TRBJ1-5 and V is TRBV30, with TRBD1 identical over 10 bases. The germline V gene has CDR1 GTSNPN and CDR2 SVGIG (reference sequence). The CDR3 is 15 amino acids. With V trimmed by 3 bases and J by 3 bases, 5 bases remained unmatched. The CDR3 DNA sequence: TGTGCCTGGAGCGCGAGACAGGGGGCCAATCAGCCCCAGCATTTT. It is translated as CAWSARQGANQPQHF.

This clone occurred once. V and J are TRBV19 and TRBJ1-1, with TRBD1 as a possible D gene (5 bases). The ends were cut back, 5 bases at V and 1 base at J, with 8 bases in the middle. CDR1 and CDR2 (germline): LNHDA, SQIVND (reference sequence). The CDR3 totals 13 residues. Written as DNA, the CDR3 is TGTGCCAGTAGTTCCACAGGGAACACTGAAGCTTTCTTT. This codes for CASSSTGNTEAFF.

This chain uses TRBV7-6 with TRBJ2-2; weak D call: TRBD2 (5 bases). CDR3 size: 17 residues. V lost 1 base to trimming and J lost 4 bases, with 16 bases between them. Germline CDR1 and CDR2: SGHVS and FNYEAQ. CDR3 DNA: TGTGCCAGCAGCTTAGAAGCCTGGGCCCGGGGCACCGGGGAGCTGTTTTTT. As protein: CASSLEAWARGTGELFF.

The gene calls are TRBV6-1 and TRBJ2-7; TRBD1 aligns across 8 bases. There are 15 residues in the CDR3. Trimming removed 0 bases from V and 8 bases from J; junction bases left unmatched: 9. Germline loops: CDR1 MNHNS, CDR2 SASEGT. CDR3 bases: TGTGCCAGCAGTGAAGCTGGCAGGGGGCGGTCTCAGCAGTACTTC. It is translated as CASSEAGRGRSQQYF.

V is TRBV21-1 and J is TRBJ2-6; the table's D call of TRBD2 was not tested on the DNA. TRBV21-1 represents a pseudogene. This CDR3 comprises 18 residues. The CDR3 is CASRGLAGYTSGANVLTF. CDR3 sequence (DNA): TGTGCCAGCAGGGGACTAGCGGGTTACACCTCTGGGGCCAACGTCCTGACTTTC.

This clone was seen once. J is TRBJ2-7 and V is TRBV28; 8 nucleotides align to TRBD2. Per the germline V gene, CDR1 is MDHEN and CDR2 is SYDVKM. This CDR3 contains 16 residues. V dropped 6 bases and J dropped 3; count of bases not matched to a gene: 13. The CDR3 region has the DNA TGTGCCAGCAGAACGACCGGGGGGGGCCCCTACTACGAGCAGTACTTC. Amino acids: CASRTTGGGPYYEQYF.

The rearrangement joins TRBV3-1 (or the pseudogene TRBV3-2) to TRBJ2-4; the D gene is possibly TRBD1 (8 bases). This CDR3 has 17 amino acids. V was cut by 4 bases and J by 1 base, with 17 bases left in between. The germline V gene encodes CDR1 LGHDT and CDR2 YNNKEL (reference sequence). Here the CDR3 DNA reads TGTGCCAGCAGCCCTACAGGGGGGGGGCCCGCCAAAAACATTCAGTACTTC. It specifies CASSPTGGGPAKNIQYF.

V is TRBV4-2 and J is TRBJ2-2; D uncertain. Germline V gene data show CDR1 as LGHNA and CDR2 as YNFKEQ. V gave up 0 bases and J gave up 4 bases, with 12 bases separating them. This CDR3 spans 16 amino acids. CDR3: CASSQDPGSGTGELFF. In nucleotides, the CDR3 is TGTGCCAGCAGCCAAGATCCCGGGTCGGGCACCGGGGAGCTGTTTTTT.

The chain couples TRBV27 to TRBJ1-5; D perhaps matches TRBD1 (5 bases). Germline CDR1 is MNHEY and CDR2 is SMNVEV (reference sequence). The V end was cut by 3 bases, the J end by 1 base, with 10 bases between. The CDR3 is 15 amino acids. Here the CDR3 DNA reads TGTGCCAGCAGTTTGCGGGGGAAGAGCAATCAGCCCCAGCATTTT. As protein: CASSLRGKSNQPQHF.

This clone is a singleton in its sample. V is TRBV7-2 and J is TRBJ1-2; weak D call: TRBD1 (6 bases). Trimming shortened V by 1 base and J by 6 bases, and 15 bases separated the two germline ends. The CDR3 loop spans 15 amino acids. The germline V gene has CDR1 SGHTA and CDR2 FQGNSA. DNA of the CDR3: TGTGCCAGCAGCTTAGTGAGTTTGCAGGGGAATGGCTACACCTTC. As protein: CASSLVSLQGNGYTF.

The V gene is TRBV28, the J gene TRBJ1-1; D perhaps matches TRBD1 (5 bases). The germline CDR1 and CDR2 sequences are MDHEN and SYDVKM. The CDR3 extends over 13 amino acids. Trimming shortened V by 6 bases and J by 3 bases, and 11 bases separated the two germline ends. CDR3 coding DNA: TGTGCCAGCAGAGCAGGGATATACACTGAAGCTTTCTTT. Translation: CASRAGIYTEAFF.

The chain combines TRBV30 with TRBJ1-5; D might be TRBD1 (6 bases). This CDR3 comprises 15 residues. In germline, CDR1 is GTSNPN, CDR2 SVGIG (reference sequence). Trimming took off 2 bases at V and 4 bases at J, with 15 bases between the two ends. The DNA for the CDR3 is TGTGCCTGGAGTCACCTGACAGGAGAAAATCAGCCCCAGCATTTT. Protein sequence: CAWSHLTGENQPQHF.

The chain uses TRBV6-5 and TRBJ2-7, with 10 bases identical to TRBD1. The V gene's germline CDR1 is MNHEY and CDR2 SVGAGI. Trimming took 6 bases from V and 6 from J; bases not matched to a gene: 5. The CDR3 covers 13 residues. CDR3 nucleotide sequence: TGTGCCAGCAGCATCGGGACAGGGGTCGAGCAGTACTTC. It translates to CASSIGTGVEQYF.

For the CDR3, the DNA is TGTGCCAGCAGCTTACGTCAGGTGTATGGCTACACCTTC. Its translation: CASSLRQVYGYTF. The V call is TRBV7-2, the J call TRBJ1-2; unclear D gene. Germline V gene sequence: CDR1 SGHTA, CDR2 FQGNSA. V lost 2 bases and J lost 5, with 9 bases in between. There are 13 residues in the CDR3.

This chain joins TRBV3-1 (or the pseudogene TRBV3-2) and TRBJ1-2; 10 bases are a match to TRBD1. The CDR3 consists of 14 residues. CDR1 and CDR2 from the germline V gene are LGHDT and YNNKEL (reference sequence). V was clipped by 4 bases and J by 2 bases; unmatched bases: 1. In nucleotides, the CDR3 is TGTGCCAGCAGCCCGGGACAGGGGAACTATGGCTACACCTTC. Its translation: CASSPGQGNYGYTF.